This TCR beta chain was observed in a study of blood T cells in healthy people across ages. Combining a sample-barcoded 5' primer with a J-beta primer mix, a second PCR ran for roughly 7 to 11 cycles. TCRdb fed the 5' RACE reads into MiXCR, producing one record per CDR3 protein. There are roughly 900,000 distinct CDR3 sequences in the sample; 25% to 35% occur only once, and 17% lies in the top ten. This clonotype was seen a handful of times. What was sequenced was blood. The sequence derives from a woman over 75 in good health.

The CDR3 DNA reads TGTGCCAGCAGCCCGAGACAGGATGGGGATTCACCCCTCCACTTT. Amino acids: CASSPRQDGDSPLHF. This chain uses TRBV7-2 with TRBJ1-6; a weak D match, TRBD1 (6 bases). The V gene's germline CDR1 is SGHTA and CDR2 FQGNSA. The CDR3 covers 15 residues. V gave up 5 bases and J gave up 8 bases, with 16 bases separating them.